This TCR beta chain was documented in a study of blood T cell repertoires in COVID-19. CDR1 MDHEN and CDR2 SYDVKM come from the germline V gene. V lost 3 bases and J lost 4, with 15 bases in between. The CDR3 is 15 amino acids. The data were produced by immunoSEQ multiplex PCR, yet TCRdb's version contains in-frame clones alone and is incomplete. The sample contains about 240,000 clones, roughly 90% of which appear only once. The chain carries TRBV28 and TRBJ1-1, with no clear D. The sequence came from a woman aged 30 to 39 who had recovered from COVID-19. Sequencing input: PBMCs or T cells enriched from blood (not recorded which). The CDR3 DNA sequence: TGTGCCAGCAGTTTCCCATCGATAGGAGGCACTGAAGCTTTCTTT. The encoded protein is CASSFPSIGGTEAFF.